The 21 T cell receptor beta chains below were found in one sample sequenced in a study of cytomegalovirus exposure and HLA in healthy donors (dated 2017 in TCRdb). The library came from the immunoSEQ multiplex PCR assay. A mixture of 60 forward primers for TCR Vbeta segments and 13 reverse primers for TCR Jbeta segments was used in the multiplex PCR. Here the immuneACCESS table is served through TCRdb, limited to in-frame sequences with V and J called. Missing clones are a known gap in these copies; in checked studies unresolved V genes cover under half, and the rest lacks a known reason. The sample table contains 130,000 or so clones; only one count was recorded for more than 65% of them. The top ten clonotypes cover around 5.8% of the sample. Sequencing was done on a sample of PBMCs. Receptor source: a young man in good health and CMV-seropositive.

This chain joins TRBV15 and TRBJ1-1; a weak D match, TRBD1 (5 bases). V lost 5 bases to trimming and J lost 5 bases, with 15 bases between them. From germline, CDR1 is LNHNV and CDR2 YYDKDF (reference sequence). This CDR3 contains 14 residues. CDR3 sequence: CATSLWGGGTEAFF. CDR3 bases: TGTGCCACCAGCTTGTGGGGGGGTGGGACTGAAGCTTTCTTT.

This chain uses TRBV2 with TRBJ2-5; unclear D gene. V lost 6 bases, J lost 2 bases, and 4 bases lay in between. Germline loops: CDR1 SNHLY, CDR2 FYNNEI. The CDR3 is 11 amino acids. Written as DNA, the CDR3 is TGTGCCAGCAGGACACAAGAGACCCAGTACTTC. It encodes CASRTQETQYF.

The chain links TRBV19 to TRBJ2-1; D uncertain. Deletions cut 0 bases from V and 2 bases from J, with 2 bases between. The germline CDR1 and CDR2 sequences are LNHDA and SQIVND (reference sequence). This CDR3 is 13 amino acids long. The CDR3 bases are TGTGCCAGTAGTATAGACACCTACAATGAGCAGTTCTTC. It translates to CASSIDTYNEQFF.

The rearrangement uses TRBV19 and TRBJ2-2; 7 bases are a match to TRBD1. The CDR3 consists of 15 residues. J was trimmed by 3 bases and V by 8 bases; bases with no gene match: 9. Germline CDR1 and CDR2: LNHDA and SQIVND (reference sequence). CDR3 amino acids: CASSRDRAHTGELFF. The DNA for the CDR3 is TGTGCCAGTTCGAGAGACAGGGCCCACACCGGGGAGCTGTTTTTT.

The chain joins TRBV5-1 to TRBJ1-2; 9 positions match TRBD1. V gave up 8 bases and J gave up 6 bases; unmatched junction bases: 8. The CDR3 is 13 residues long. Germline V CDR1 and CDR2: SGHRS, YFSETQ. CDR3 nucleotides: TGCGCCAGTAGTCGGACAGGGGACGATGGCTACACCTTC. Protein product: CASSRTGDDGYTF.

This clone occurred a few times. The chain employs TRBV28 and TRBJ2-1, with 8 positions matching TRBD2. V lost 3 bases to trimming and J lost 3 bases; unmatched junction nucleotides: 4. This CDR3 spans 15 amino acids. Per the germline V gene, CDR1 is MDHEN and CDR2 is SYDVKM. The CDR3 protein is CASSLREEGYNEQFF. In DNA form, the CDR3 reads TGTGCCAGCAGTTTGCGGGAGGAGGGCTACAATGAGCAGTTCTTC.

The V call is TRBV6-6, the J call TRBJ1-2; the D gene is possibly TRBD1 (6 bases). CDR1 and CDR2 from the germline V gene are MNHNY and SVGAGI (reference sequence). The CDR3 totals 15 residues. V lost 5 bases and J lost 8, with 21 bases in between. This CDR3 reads CASSTQGPTGEGYTF. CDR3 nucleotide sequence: TGTGCCAGCAGTACACAGGGCCCAACAGGCGAGGGCTACACCTTC.

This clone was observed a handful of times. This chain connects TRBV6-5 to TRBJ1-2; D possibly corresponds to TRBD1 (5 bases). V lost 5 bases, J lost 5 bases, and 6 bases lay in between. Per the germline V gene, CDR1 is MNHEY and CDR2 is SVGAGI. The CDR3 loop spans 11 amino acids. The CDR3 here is CASSRGYGYTF. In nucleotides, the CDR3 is TGTGCCAGCAGTCGGGGGTATGGCTACACCTTC.

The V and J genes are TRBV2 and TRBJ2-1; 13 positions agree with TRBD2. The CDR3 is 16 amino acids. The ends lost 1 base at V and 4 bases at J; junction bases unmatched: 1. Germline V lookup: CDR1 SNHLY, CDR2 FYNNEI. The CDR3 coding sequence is TGTGCCAGCAGTGAAGGGACTAGCGGGAGATACAATGAGCAGTTCTTC. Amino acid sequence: CASSEGTSGRYNEQFF.

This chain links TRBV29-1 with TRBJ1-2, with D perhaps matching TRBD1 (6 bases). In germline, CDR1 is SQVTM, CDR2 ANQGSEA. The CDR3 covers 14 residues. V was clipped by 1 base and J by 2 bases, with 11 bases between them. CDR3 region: CSVEGGGGNYGYTF. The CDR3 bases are TGCAGCGTTGAAGGGGGAGGGGGGAACTATGGCTACACCTTC. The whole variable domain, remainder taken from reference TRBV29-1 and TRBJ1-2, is SAVISQKPSRDICQRGTSLTIQCQVDSQVTMMFWYRQQPGQSLTLIATANQGSEATYESGFVIDKFPISRPNLTFSTLTVSNMSPEDSSIYLCSVEGGGGNYGYTFGSGTRLTVV.

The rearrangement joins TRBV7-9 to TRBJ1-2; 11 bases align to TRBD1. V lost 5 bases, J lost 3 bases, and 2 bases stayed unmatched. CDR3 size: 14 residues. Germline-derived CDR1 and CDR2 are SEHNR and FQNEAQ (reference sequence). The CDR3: CASSRGQGDYGYTF. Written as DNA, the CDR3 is TGTGCCAGCAGCCGGGGACAGGGGGACTATGGCTACACCTTC.

The CDR3 loop is CASSEGAGAQHF. In DNA, the CDR3 is TGTGCCAGCAGTGAGGGGGCAGGGGCCCAGCATTTT. This chain joins TRBV25-1 and TRBJ1-5, with D perhaps matching TRBD1 (6 bases). Germline CDR1 reads MGHDK; CDR2 reads SYGVNS. V lost 3 bases and J lost 11, with 11 bases in between. The CDR3 totals 12 residues.

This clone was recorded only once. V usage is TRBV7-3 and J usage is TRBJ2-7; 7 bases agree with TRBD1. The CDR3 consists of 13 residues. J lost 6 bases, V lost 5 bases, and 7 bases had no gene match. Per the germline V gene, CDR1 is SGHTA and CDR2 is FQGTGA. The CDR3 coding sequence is TGTGCCAGCAGCCCAGACAGGGTGGGCGAGCAGTACTTC. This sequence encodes CASSPDRVGEQYF.

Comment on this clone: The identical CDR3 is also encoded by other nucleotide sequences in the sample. The CDR3 loop reads CASSVVPGNTEAFF. The CDR3 DNA reads as TGTGCCAGCAGCGTAGTGCCAGGGAACACTGAAGCTTTCTTT. This sequence joins TRBV9 and TRBJ1-1; no clear D gene. The CDR3 contains 14 residues. Germline loops: CDR1 SGDLS, CDR2 YYNGEE. Trimming cost V 0 bases and J 1 base, with 7 bases left between them.

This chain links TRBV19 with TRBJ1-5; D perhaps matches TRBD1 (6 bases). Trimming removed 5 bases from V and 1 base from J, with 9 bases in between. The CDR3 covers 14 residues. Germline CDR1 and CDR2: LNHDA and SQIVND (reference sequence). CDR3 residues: CASSSDSSNQPQHF. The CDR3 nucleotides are TGTGCCAGTAGTTCGGACAGCAGCAATCAGCCCCAGCATTTT.

The CDR3 is CASSWGTAPGNTIYF. The CDR3 region has the DNA TGCGCCAGCAGCTGGGGGACAGCCCCTGGAAACACCATATATTTT. This chain links TRBV5-1 with TRBJ1-3; 7 bases line up with TRBD1. This CDR3 is built from 15 residues. Trimming at V came to 3 bases and at J to 2 bases, leaving 5 bases not matched to a gene. Germline V lookup: CDR1 SGHRS, CDR2 YFSETQ.

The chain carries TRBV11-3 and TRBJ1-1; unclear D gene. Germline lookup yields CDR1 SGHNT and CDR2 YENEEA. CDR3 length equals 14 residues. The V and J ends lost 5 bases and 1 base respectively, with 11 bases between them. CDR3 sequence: CASSRSGSNTEAFF. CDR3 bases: TGTGCCAGCAGCCGCTCGGGTTCGAACACTGAAGCTTTCTTT.

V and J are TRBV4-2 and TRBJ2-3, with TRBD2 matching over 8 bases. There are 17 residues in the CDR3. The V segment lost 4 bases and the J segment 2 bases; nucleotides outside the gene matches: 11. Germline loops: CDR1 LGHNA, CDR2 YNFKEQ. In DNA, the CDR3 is TGTGCCAGCAGCCGAGCAACGGCGGGGGGATTCACAGATACGCAGTATTTT. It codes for CASSRATAGGFTDTQYF.

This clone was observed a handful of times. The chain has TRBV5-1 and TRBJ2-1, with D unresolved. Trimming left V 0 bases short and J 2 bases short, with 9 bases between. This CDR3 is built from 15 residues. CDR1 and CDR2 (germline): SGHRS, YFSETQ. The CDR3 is CASSLGTDTYNEQFF. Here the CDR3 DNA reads TGCGCCAGCAGCTTGGGAACAGATACCTACAATGAGCAGTTCTTC.

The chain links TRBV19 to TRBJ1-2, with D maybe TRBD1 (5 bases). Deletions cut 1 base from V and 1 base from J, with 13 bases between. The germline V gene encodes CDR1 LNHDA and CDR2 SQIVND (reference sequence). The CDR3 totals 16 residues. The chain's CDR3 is CASSIGQRNFNYGYTF. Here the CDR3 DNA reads TGTGCCAGTAGTATAGGACAGAGAAACTTTAACTATGGCTACACCTTC.

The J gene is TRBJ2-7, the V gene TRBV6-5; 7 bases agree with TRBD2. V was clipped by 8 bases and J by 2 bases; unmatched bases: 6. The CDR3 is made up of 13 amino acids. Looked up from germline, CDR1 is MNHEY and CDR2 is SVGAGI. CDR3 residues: CASSAGETYEQYF. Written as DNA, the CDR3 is TGTGCCAGCTCGGCGGGAGAAACCTACGAGCAGTACTTC.